Described below is a single T cell receptor beta chain sequence and its context. Its antigen is not known. The CDR3 loop spans 15 amino acids. Germline values: CDR1 SEHNR, CDR2 FQNEAQ (reference sequence). These data belong to a study of T cells expressing NK-cell markers. Background on the study: The authors sequenced eight donors, of whom seven were HCMV-seropositive and one was seronegative.

TCRdb reprocessed the 5' RACE reads and stores each CDR3 protein as one record, lacking DNA. Its clone listing holds about half a million distinct CDR3 sequences. Study-wide results and caveats: Once again these clonotypes came out on top in the CD3+CD56-NKG2C+ fraction of several donors.

The chain has TRBV7-9 and TRBJ2-7. This clonotype was sampled from a woman aged 45-65 years in good health. The sequencing sample was made of blood T cells: a sorted CD56 or NKG2C T cell subset, CD4+ or CD8+ T cells, or bulk PBMC T cells (not recorded which). This CDR3 is CASSSDSYSGYEQYF. Supplemented by reference TRBV7-9 and TRBJ2-7, the full variable domain reads DTGVSQNPRHKITKRGQNVTFRCDPISEHNRLYWYRQTLGQGPEFLTYFQNEAQLEKSRLLSDRFSAERPKGSFSTLEIQRTEQGDSAMYLCASSSDSYSGYEQYFGPGTRLTVT.